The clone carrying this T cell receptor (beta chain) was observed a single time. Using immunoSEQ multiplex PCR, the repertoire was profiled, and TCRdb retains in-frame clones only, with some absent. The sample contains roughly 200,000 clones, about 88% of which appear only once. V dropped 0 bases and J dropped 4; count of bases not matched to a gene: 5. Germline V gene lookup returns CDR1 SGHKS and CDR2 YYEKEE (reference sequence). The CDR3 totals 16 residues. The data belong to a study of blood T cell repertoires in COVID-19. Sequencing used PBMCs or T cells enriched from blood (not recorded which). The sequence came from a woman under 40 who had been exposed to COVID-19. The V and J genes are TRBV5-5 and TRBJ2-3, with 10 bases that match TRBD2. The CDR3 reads CASSLALAGVADTQYF. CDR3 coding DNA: TGTGCCAGCAGCTTGGCTCTAGCGGGGGTAGCAGATACGCAGTATTTT.